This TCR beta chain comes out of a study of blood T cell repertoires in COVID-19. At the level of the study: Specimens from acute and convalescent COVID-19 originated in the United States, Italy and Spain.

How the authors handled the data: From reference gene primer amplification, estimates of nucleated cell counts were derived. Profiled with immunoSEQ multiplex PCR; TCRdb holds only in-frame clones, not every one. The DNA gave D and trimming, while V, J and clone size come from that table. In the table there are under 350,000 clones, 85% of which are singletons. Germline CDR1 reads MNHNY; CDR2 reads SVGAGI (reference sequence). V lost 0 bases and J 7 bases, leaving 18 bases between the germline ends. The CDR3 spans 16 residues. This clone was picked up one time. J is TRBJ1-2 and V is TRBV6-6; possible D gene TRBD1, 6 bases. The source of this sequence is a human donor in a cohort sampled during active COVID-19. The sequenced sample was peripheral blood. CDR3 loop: CASSYSKVAGDLGYTF. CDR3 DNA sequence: TGTGCCAGCAGTTACTCGAAGGTTGCAGGGGATCTTGGCTACACCTTC.